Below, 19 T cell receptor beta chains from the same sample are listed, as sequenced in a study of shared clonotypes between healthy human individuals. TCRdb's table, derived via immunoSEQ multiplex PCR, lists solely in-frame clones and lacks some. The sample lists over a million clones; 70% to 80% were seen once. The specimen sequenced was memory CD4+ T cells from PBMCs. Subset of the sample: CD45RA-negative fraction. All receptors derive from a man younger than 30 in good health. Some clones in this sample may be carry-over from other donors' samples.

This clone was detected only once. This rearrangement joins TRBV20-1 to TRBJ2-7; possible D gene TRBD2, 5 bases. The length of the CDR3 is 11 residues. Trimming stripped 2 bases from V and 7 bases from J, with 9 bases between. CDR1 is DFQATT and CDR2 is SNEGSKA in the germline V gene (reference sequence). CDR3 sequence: CSARNWEEQYF. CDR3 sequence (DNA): TGCAGTGCTAGAAACTGGGAGGAGCAGTACTTC.

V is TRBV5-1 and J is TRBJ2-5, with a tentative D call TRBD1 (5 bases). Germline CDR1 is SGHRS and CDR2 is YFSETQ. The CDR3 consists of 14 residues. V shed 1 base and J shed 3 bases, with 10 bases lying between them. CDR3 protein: CASSLQEGEETQYF. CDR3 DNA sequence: TGCGCCAGCAGCTTGCAGGAAGGGGAAGAGACCCAGTACTTC.

This chain's CDR3 is CASSLWSPKGEAGKNIQYF. In DNA, the CDR3 is TGTGCCAGCAGTTTATGGTCCCCTAAGGGGGAGGCCGGCAAAAACATTCAGTACTTC. This sequence joins TRBV28 and TRBJ2-4; D may be TRBD1 or TRBD2 (6 bases each). V was clipped by 0 bases and J by 3 bases, with 21 bases between them. The CDR3 loop spans 19 amino acids. The germline V gene has CDR1 MDHEN and CDR2 SYDVKM.

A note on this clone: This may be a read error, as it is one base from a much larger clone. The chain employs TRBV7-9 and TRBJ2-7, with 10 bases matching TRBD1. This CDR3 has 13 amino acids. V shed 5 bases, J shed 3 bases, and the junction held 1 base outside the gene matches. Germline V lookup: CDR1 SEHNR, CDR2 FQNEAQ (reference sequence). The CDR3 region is CASSRTGGYEQYF. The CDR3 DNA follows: TGTGCCAGCAGCCGGACAGGGGGCTACGAGCAGTACTTC. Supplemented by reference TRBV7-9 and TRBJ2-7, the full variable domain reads DTGVSQNPRHKITKRGQNVTFRCDPISEHNRLYWYRQTLGQGPEFLTYFQNEAQLEKSRLLSDRFSAERPKGSFSTLEIQRTEQGDSAMYLCASSRTGGYEQYFGPGTRLTVT.

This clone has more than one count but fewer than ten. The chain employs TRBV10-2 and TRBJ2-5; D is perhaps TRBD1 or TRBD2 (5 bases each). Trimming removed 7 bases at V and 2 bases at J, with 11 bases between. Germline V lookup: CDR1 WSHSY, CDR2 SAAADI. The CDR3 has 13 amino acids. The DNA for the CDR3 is TGCGCCAGCACCGGGGCTAGGCAAGAGACCCAGTACTTC. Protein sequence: CASTGARQETQYF.

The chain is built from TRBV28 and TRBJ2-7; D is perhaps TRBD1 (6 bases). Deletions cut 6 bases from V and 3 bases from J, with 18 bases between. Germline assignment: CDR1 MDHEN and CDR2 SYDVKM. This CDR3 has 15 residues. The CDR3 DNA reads TGTGCCAGCAGCTCGGGACAAGGGGTAATCTACGAGCAGTACTTC. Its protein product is CASSSGQGVIYEQYF.

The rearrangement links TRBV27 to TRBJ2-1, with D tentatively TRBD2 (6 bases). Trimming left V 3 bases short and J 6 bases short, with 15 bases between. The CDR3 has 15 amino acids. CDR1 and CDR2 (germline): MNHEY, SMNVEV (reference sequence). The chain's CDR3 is CASSFGFGGSNEQFF. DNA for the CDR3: TGTGCCAGCAGTTTTGGGTTTGGGGGGAGCAATGAGCAGTTCTTC.

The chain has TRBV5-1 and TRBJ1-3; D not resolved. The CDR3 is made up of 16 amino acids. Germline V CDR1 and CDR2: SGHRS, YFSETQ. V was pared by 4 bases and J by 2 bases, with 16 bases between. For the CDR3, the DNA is TGCGCCAGCAGCCCAGCTGGTCTGGCCGCTGGAAACACCATATATTTT. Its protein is CASSPAGLAAGNTIYF.

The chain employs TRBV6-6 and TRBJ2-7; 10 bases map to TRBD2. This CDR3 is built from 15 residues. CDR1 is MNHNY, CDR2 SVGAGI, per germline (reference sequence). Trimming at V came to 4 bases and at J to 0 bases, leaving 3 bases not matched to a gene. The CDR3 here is CASSSSSGSSYEQYF. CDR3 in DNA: TGTGCCAGCAGTTCATCTAGCGGGAGCTCCTACGAGCAGTACTTC.

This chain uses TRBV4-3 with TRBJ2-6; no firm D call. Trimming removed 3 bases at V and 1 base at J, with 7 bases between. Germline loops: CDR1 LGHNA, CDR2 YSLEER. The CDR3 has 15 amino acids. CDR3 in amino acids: CASSQERSGANVLTF. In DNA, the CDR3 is TGCGCCAGCAGCCAGGAGAGGTCTGGGGCCAACGTCCTGACTTTC.

In nucleotides, the CDR3 is TGTGCCAGTAGTCCCCCCACTAGCGGCGAGACCCAGTACTTC. Encoded protein: CASSPPTSGETQYF. The chain uses TRBV19 and TRBJ2-5; TRBD2 agrees at 8 bases. J gave up 5 bases and V 5 bases, and 7 bases lay outside the gene matches. Germline CDR1 and CDR2: LNHDA and SQIVND (reference sequence). This CDR3 is 14 amino acids long.

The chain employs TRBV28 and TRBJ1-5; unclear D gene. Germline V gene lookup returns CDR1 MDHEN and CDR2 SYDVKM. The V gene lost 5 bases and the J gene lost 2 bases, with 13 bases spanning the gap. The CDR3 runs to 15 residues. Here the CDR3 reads CASSPILGGNQPQHF. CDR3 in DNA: TGTGCCAGCAGTCCTATCCTTGGTGGCAATCAGCCCCAGCATTTT.

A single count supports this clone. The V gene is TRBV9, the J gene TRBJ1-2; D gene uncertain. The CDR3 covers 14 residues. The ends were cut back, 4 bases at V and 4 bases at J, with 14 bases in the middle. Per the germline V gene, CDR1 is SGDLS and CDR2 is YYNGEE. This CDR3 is CASSPISGAYGYTF. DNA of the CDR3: TGTGCCAGCAGCCCTATATCAGGTGCCTATGGCTACACCTTC.

CDR3 region: CASSLPQGARAEQYF. DNA of the CDR3: TGTGCCAGCAGCTTGCCACAGGGGGCGCGGGCCGAGCAGTACTTC. This sequence joins TRBV7-8 and TRBJ2-7; 9 bases map to TRBD1. Germline assignment: CDR1 SGHVS and CDR2 FQNEAQ. V gave up 3 bases and J gave up 6 bases; unmatched junction bases: 9. This CDR3 is built from 15 residues. The whole variable domain, filled in from reference TRBV7-8 and TRBJ2-7, reads GAGVSQSPRYKVAKRGQDVALRCDPISGHVSLFWYQQALGQGPEFLTYFQNEAQLDKSGLPSDRFFAERPEGSVSTLKIQRTQQEDSAVYLCASSLPQGARAEQYFGPGTRLTVT.

The CDR3 DNA reads TGTGCCAGCAGCAAGAGACAGGGGGAGACCCAGTACTTC. It codes for CASSKRQGETQYF. The rearrangement uses TRBV11-3 and TRBJ2-5, with 8 bases fitting TRBD1. The CDR3 spans 13 residues. V lost 5 bases to trimming and J lost 5 bases; unmatched junction nucleotides: 4. Germline-derived CDR1 and CDR2 are SGHNT and YENEEA.

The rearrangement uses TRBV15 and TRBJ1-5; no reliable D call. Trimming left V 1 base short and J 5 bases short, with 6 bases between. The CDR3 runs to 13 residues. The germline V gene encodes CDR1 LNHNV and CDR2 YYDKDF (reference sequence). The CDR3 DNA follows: TGTGCCACCAGCAGAGGAGGGTATCAGCCCCAGCATTTT. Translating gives CATSRGGYQPQHF.

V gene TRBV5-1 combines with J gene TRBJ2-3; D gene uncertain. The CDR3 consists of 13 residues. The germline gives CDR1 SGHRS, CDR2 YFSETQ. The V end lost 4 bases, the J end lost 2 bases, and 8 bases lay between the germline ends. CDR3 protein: CASSPKVTDTQYF. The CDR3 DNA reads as TGCGCCAGCAGCCCCAAAGTCACAGATACGCAGTATTTT.

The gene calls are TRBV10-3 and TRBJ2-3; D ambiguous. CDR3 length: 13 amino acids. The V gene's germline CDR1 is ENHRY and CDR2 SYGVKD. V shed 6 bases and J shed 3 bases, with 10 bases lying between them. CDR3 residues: CAIRASATDTQYF. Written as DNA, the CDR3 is TGTGCCATCAGGGCCAGCGCTACAGATACGCAGTATTTT.

The CDR3 loop reads CASSPGLVGTGELFF. DNA for the CDR3: TGCGCCAGCAGCCCGGGACTAGTCGGTACCGGGGAGCTGTTTTTT. The chain uses TRBV5-1 and TRBJ2-2; TRBD2 aligns across 8 bases. This CDR3 region has 15 residues. Germline V gives CDR1 SGHRS, CDR2 YFSETQ. V gave up 4 bases and J gave up 5 bases; unmatched junction bases: 7.